The 18 T cell receptor beta chains below all came from one sample that was sequenced in a study of T cell repertoires in cytomegalovirus infection (dated by TCRdb to about 2019). Data came from an Illumina HiSeq 1500. The public reads were reprocessed in TCRdb via fastp at Q25 and MiXCR, keeping in-frame beta chains. When rows share a CDR3 protein, they turn into one entry using the most common DNA and genes. In this sample the table shows 570,000 or so distinct CDR3 sequences, about 40% of which occur a single time. The ten largest clones represent 48% of the sample. Their antigens are not known. The sample's treatment or condition label is to be understood as: in vitro stimulation with specific CMV peptide epitopes to enrich CMV-specific T cells. The sample here was cultured PBMCs, taken from culture after CMV antigen stimulation. The source of these receptors is a human donor in good health (CMV status not recorded). Some clones in this sample may be carry-over from other donors' samples.

This clonotype has a handful of counts. This chain uses TRBV4-1 with TRBJ1-6; D ambiguous. Trimming stripped 1 base from V and 9 bases from J, with 7 bases between. Per germline, CDR1 MGHRA and CDR2 YSYEKL. The length of the CDR3 is 13 residues. The CDR3 region has the DNA TGCGCCAGCAGCCAAGTTGGAAGTTCACCCCTCCACTTT. Residues: CASSQVGSSPLHF.

This chain uses TRBV30 with TRBJ2-1; TRBD2 aligns across 10 bases. Germline-derived CDR1 and CDR2 are GTSNPN and SVGIG (reference sequence). After removal of 7 bases from V and 0 bases from J, the junction contained 12 bases not matched to a gene. The CDR3 length is 17 residues. The CDR3 coding sequence is TGTGCCTCCCGGGTAGCGGGAGGCCCTAGCTCCTACAATGAGCAGTTCTTC. Translation: CASRVAGGPSSYNEQFF.

A few counts support this clonotype. The chain links TRBV6-2 or TRBV6-3 to TRBJ1-2; possibly TRBD1 for D (6 bases). Germline loops: CDR1 MNHEY, CDR2 SVGEGT. V gave up 8 bases and J gave up 8 bases, with 21 bases separating them. The CDR3 length is 14 residues. The CDR3 coding sequence is TGTGCCAGCCTGGACAGCCAGTATGATCGGGGCTACACCTTC. Its translation is CASLDSQYDRGYTF.

The chain combines TRBV19 with TRBJ1-2, with unresolved D. The germline CDR1 and CDR2 sequences are LNHDA and SQIVND (reference sequence). V lost 3 bases to trimming and J lost 4 bases, with 6 bases between them. CDR3 length: 12 amino acids. In DNA, the CDR3 is TGTGCCAGTAGTATCACAGCCTATGGCTACACCTTC. This sequence encodes CASSITAYGYTF.

This clonotype was detected a few times. The CDR3 DNA reads TGTGCCAGCAGCTCCCAACTAGCGGTAGCGACCGGGGAGCTGTTTTTT. This gives the protein CASSSQLAVATGELFF. The chain recombines TRBV7-9 with TRBJ2-2, with 8 bases identical to TRBD2. The CDR3 has 16 amino acids. The J segment lost 5 bases and the V segment lost 4 bases, leaving 9 bases of the junction unmatched. Germline lookup yields CDR1 SEHNR and CDR2 FQNEAQ (reference sequence).

This clonotype was picked up a small number of times. The gene calls are TRBV27 and TRBJ2-7, with 8 bases lining up with TRBD2. Germline trimming cut 7 bases from V and 4 bases from J; bases unmatched to any gene: 12. In germline, CDR1 is MNHEY, CDR2 SMNVEV (reference sequence). This CDR3 contains 15 residues. CDR3 residues: CASTLSGGLDYEQYF. The CDR3 nucleotides read TGTGCCAGCACCCTCAGCGGGGGACTAGATTACGAGCAGTACTTC.

This chain links TRBV29-1 with TRBJ2-7, with 8 bases lining up with TRBD1. Germline V gene lookup returns CDR1 SQVTM and CDR2 ANQGSEA. V dropped 3 bases and J dropped 2; count of bases not matched to a gene: 9. This CDR3 is 15 amino acids long. This CDR3 is CSVESRQGKTYEQYF. The CDR3 nucleotides are TGCAGCGTTGAGTCCCGACAGGGGAAAACCTACGAGCAGTACTTC.

This clonotype turned up a few times. The chain uses TRBV20-1 and TRBJ2-1; tentatively, D is TRBD2 (6 bases). The V gene lost 3 bases and the J gene lost 6 bases, with 21 bases spanning the gap. The CDR3 is made up of 16 amino acids. Germline loops: CDR1 DFQATT, CDR2 SNEGSKA (reference sequence). The CDR3 sequence: CSARGPRRGSINEQFF. The CDR3 DNA sequence: TGCAGTGCTAGGGGACCAAGGCGGGGTTCAATCAATGAGCAGTTCTTC.

The V and J genes are TRBV18 and TRBJ1-6; maybe TRBD1 (5 bases). Trimming took off 4 bases at V and 8 bases at J, with 9 bases between the two ends. The length of the CDR3 is 13 residues. Germline V CDR1 and CDR2: KGHSH, LQKENI. CDR3 in DNA: TGTGCCAGCTCACTAGGGGAGGATTCACCCCTCCACTTT. It specifies CASSLGEDSPLHF.

This chain links TRBV4-3 with TRBJ2-3; D is perhaps TRBD1 (6 bases). V lost 2 bases to trimming and J lost 2 bases, with 11 bases between them. CDR3 length: 15 amino acids. Germline loops: CDR1 LGHNA, CDR2 YSLEER. CDR3 residues: CASSQPGTYTDTQYF. The CDR3, as DNA: TGCGCCAGCAGCCAACCTGGGACATACACAGATACGCAGTATTTT.

There are a few counts of this clonotype. The chain carries TRBV7-2 and TRBJ2-3; D unclear. V lost 5 bases to trimming and J lost 2 bases, with 11 bases between them. The CDR3 has 14 amino acids. The V gene's germline CDR1 is SGHTA and CDR2 FQGNSA. DNA of the CDR3: TGTGCCAGCAGCCGACCGGCCCTCACAGATACGCAGTATTTT. Amino acid sequence: CASSRPALTDTQYF.

V gene TRBV12-3 or TRBV12-4 combines with J gene TRBJ2-7; TRBD1 agrees at 9 bases. The length of the CDR3 is 17 residues. The V gene end was trimmed by 4 bases and the J gene end by 2 bases; junction bases not matched to a gene: 12. The CDR3 DNA sequence: TGTGCCAGCAGTTCACCTACAGGGGGCCTCGGGACCTACGAGCAGTACTTC. Protein: CASSSPTGGLGTYEQYF.

This clonotype was counted only a few times. The gene calls are TRBV7-9 and TRBJ2-1; D gene ambiguous. Germline assignment: CDR1 SEHNR and CDR2 FQNEAQ (reference sequence). CDR3 length equals 20 residues. Trimming cost V 5 bases and J 6 bases, with 32 bases left between them. The chain's CDR3 is CASSPTMTRIDKDWRNEQFF. The CDR3 DNA reads TGTGCCAGCAGCCCCACTATGACAAGGATTGACAAGGATTGGCGCAATGAGCAGTTCTTC.

The V call is TRBV28, the J call TRBJ2-5; possible D gene TRBD1, 6 bases. V lost 8 bases to trimming and J lost 4 bases, with 17 bases between them. This CDR3 is 14 amino acids long. Per germline, CDR1 MDHEN and CDR2 SYDVKM. The CDR3 DNA is TGTGCCAGCCGACAGGCCGGCAGGTCAGAGACCCAGTACTTC. This encodes CASRQAGRSETQYF. Full variable domain (remainder filled in from reference TRBV28 and TRBJ2-5): DVKVTQSSRYLVKRTGEKVFLECVQDMDHENMFWYRQDPGLGLRLIYFSYDVKMKEKGDIPEGYSVSREKKERFSLILESASTNQTSMYLCASRQAGRSETQYFGPGTRLLVL.

The chain employs TRBV2 and TRBJ2-5, with D perhaps matching TRBD1 (5 bases). Trimming left V 10 bases short and J 5 bases short, with 11 bases between. Germline V gene lookup returns CDR1 SNHLY and CDR2 FYNNEI. The CDR3 runs 11 residues. Here the CDR3 DNA reads TGTGCCACCAGGGATTTGGAGACCCAGTACTTC. This translates into CATRDLETQYF.

This chain connects TRBV3-1 to TRBJ1-1, with D hard to call. V was trimmed by 1 base and J by 4 bases, leaving 13 bases between them. The V gene's germline CDR1 is LGHDT and CDR2 YNNKEL (reference sequence). The CDR3 spans 15 residues. Here the CDR3 DNA reads TGTGCCAGCAGCCAAGGGAGAAGGGCCGGCACTGAAGCTTTCTTT. Translation: CASSQGRRAGTEAFF.

This clonotype came up a few times. The CDR3 spells CAWAGGLDTQYF. CDR3 nucleotides: TGTGCCTGGGCGGGAGGGTTGGATACGCAGTATTTT. The gene calls are TRBV30 and TRBJ2-3; TRBD2 aligns across 9 bases. Per the germline V gene, CDR1 is GTSNPN and CDR2 is SVGIG (reference sequence). Unmatched junction bases numbered 3, after V lost 5 bases and J lost 6 bases. The CDR3 totals 12 residues.

This clonotype was counted a few times. This chain uses TRBV11-2 with TRBJ1-2, with TRBD1 matching over 7 bases. Germline values: CDR1 SGHAT, CDR2 FQNNGV. The CDR3 runs to 15 residues. Unmatched junction bases numbered 11, after V lost 6 bases and J lost 4 bases. The CDR3 nucleotides read TGTGCCAGCAGACAGGGGACAACAAGAACCTATGGCTACACCTTC. Amino acids: CASRQGTTRTYGYTF. The full variable domain, in which reference TRBV11-2 and TRBJ1-2 provide the parts outside the CDR3, is EAGVAQSPRYKIIEKRQSVAFWCNPISGHATLYWYQQILGQGPKLLIQFQNNGVVDDSQLPKDRFSAERLKGVDSTLKIQPAKLEDSAVYLCASRQGTTRTYGYTFGSGTRLTVV.